The rows below give T cell receptor beta chains drawn from one sample of a study of breast tumors, draining lymph nodes, adjacent tissues. TCRdb re-analysed the multiplex PCR reads in MiXCR, keeping a single row per CDR3 protein. The sample shows roughly 220,000 distinct CDR3 sequences, less than 40% of them seen only once. Material for sequencing was axillary lymph node tissue. These receptors all stem from a female donor with breast cancer. Some clones in this sample may be carry-over from other donors' samples. The CDR3 runs from the conserved cysteine through the conserved F or W. D genes are given only for firm matches. The size entry is marked missing in some rows and otherwise reads once, few, many or a size class.

>TRBJ2-1|NA|many|TRBV9
CASSVEGFIDNEQFF
TGTGCCAGCAGCGTAGAAGGGTTCATTGACAATGAGCAGTTCTTC
>TRBJ1-2|TRBD1|NA|TRBV24-1
CATSETQGTGRNYGYTF
TGTGCCACCAGTGAGACCCAAGGGACAGGGAGGAACTATGGCTACACCTTC
>TRBJ1-5|NA|many|TRBV7-2
CASSGPGLPSNQPQHF
TGTGCCAGCAGCGGCCCCGGGCTTCCCAGCAATCAGCCCCAGCATTTT
>TRBJ1-2|NA|many|TRBV25-1
CASSELGQYGYTF
TGTGCCAGCAGTGAACTCGGACAGTATGGCTACACCTTC
>TRBJ2-7|TRBD2|many|TRBV5-1
CASRFTSGSSYEQYF
TGCGCCAGCAGATTCACTAGCGGGAGCTCCTACGAGCAGTACTTC
>TRBJ2-7|TRBD1|NA|TRBV10-3
CAISSGQGTNEQYF
TGTGCCATCAGCTCGGGACAGGGCACAAACGAGCAGTACTTC
>TRBJ2-1|NA|NA|TRBV19
CASSRRDTQEQFF
TGTGCCAGTAGTCGCCGGGACACCCAAGAGCAGTTCTTC
>TRBJ2-5|NA|many|TRBV5-8
CASSQPTPGSQETQYF
TGTGCCAGCAGTCAACCCACGCCGGGATCACAAGAGACCCAGTACTTC
>TRBJ1-5|TRBD1|NA|TRBV7-9
CASSSKSRGQGTDTQHF
TGTGCCAGCAGCTCCAAAAGCAGGGGACAGGGGACAGATACGCAGCATTTT
>TRBJ1-4|TRBD1|many|TRBV7-9
CASSPIRGQGPGNEKLFF
TGTGCCAGCAGCCCCATTAGGGGACAGGGACCGGGTAATGAAAAACTGTTTTTT
>TRBJ2-2|TRBD2|many|TRBV5-1
CASSLGTSGGTGELFF
TGCGCCAGCAGCTTGGGGACTAGCGGGGGTACCGGGGAGCTGTTTTTT
>TRBJ2-2|TRBD2|NA|TRBV19
CASSTSGSTGELFF
TGTGCCAGTTCGACTAGCGGGAGTACCGGGGAGCTGTTTTTT
>TRBJ2-5|TRBD2|NA|TRBV7-9
CASSLSSGAGETQYF
TGTGCCAGCAGCTTATCGAGCGGGGCCGGAGAGACCCAGTACTTC
>TRBJ2-5|NA|many|TRBV6-6
CASSYLGKTQETQYF
TGTGCCAGCAGTTACTTAGGGAAGACCCAAGAGACCCAGTACTTC
>TRBJ2-1|TRBD2|many|TRBV3-1
CASSQVSNGRGNEQFF
TGTGCCAGCAGCCAAGTGTCCAACGGGAGGGGAAATGAGCAGTTCTTC
>TRBJ1-4|TRBD1|NA|TRBV20-1
CSASTSGRALEAAGGKLFF
TGCAGTGCTAGTACTAGCGGGAGGGCCCTAGAAGCCGCAGGGGGAAAACTGTTTTTT
>TRBJ2-7|TRBD1|NA|TRBV25-1
CASSEGEWDRGHEQYF
TGTGCCAGCAGTGAAGGGGAGTGGGACAGGGGGCACGAGCAGTACTTC
>TRBJ2-7|TRBD2|many|TRBV4-2
CASSQGEGTSTYEQYF
TGTGCCAGCAGCCAAGGGGAGGGGACTAGCACCTACGAGCAGTACTTC
>TRBJ1-1|TRBD1|few|TRBV7-9
CATGGENTEAFF
TGTGCCACAGGGGGGGAGAACACTGAAGCTTTCTTT
>TRBJ2-3|TRBD2|NA|TRBV7-3
CASSPGTSGNSDTQYF
TGTGCCAGCAGCCCCGGGACTAGCGGGAATTCAGATACGCAGTATTTT
>TRBJ1-2|TRBD1|many|TRBV7-9
CASSLTVQGGNYGYTF
TGTGCCAGCAGCTTAACGGTCCAGGGGGGCAACTATGGCTACACCTTC
>TRBJ2-7|TRBD1|many|TRBV6-5
CASSRDRGTYEQYF
TGTGCCAGCAGCCGGGACAGGGGTACCTACGAGCAGTACTTC
>TRBJ2-1|TRBD2|NA|TRBV20-1
CSPSGGPYNEQFF
TGCAGTCCCAGCGGGGGACCCTACAATGAGCAGTTCTTC
>TRBJ2-7|NA|many|TRBV12-3/TRBV12-4
CASRARQAAYEQYF
TGTGCCAGCAGAGCGAGACAGGCCGCCTACGAGCAGTACTTC
>TRBJ1-3|NA|NA|TRBV5-1
CASSLVDGDSGNTIYF
TGCGCCAGCAGCTTGGTTGACGGAGACTCTGGAAACACCATATATTTT